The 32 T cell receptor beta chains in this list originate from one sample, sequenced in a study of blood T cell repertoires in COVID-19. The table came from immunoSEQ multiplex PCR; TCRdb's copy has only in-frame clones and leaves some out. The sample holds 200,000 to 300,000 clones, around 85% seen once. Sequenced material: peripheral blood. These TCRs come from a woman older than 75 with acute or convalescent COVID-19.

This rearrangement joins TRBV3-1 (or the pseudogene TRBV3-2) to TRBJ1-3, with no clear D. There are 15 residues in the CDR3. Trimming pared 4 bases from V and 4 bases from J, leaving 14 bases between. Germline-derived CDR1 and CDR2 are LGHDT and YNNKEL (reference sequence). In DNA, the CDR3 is TGTGCCAGCAGCCCCTTCCGTGCACTCGGAAACACCATATATTTT. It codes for CASSPFRALGNTIYF.

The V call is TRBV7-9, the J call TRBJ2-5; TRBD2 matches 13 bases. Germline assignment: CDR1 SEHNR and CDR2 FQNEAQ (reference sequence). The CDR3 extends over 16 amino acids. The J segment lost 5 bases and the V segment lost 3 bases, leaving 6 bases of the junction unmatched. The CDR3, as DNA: TGTGCCAGCAGCTTCGGACTAGCGGGAGTTCCTGAGACCCAGTACTTC. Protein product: CASSFGLAGVPETQYF.

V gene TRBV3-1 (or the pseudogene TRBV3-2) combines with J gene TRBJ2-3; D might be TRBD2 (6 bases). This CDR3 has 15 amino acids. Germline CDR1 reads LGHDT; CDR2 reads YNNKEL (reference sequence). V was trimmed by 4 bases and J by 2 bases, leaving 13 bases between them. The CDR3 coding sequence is TGTGCCAGCAGCCCAACACCGGGGGACACAGATACGCAGTATTTT. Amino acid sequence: CASSPTPGDTDTQYF.

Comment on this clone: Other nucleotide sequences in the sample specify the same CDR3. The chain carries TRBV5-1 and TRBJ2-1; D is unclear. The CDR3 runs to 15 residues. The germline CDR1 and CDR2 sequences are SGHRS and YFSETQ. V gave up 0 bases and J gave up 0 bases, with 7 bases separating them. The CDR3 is CASSLAGSSYNEQFF. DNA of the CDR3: TGCGCCAGCAGCTTGGCTGGCAGCTCCTACAATGAGCAGTTCTTC.

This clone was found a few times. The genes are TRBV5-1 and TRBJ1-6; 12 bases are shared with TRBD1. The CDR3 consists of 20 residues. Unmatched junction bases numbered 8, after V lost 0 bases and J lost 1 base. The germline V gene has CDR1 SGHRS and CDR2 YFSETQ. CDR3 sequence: CASSLGFGTGGASYNSPLHF. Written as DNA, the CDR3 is TGCGCCAGCAGCTTGGGATTCGGGACAGGGGGCGCTTCCTATAATTCACCCCTCCACTTT.

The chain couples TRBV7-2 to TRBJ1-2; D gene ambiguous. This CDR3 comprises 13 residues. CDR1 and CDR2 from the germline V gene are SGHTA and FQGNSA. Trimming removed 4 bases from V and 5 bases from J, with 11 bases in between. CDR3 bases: TGTGCCAGCAGCTCAGCAGCGGAGTATGGCTACACCTTC. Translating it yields CASSSAAEYGYTF.

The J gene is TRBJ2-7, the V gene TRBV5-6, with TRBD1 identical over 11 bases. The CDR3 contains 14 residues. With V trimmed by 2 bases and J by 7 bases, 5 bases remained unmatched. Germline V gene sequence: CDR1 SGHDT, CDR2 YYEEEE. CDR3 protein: CASSFGQGAWEQYF. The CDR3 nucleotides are TGTGCCAGCAGCTTCGGACAGGGGGCGTGGGAGCAGTACTTC.

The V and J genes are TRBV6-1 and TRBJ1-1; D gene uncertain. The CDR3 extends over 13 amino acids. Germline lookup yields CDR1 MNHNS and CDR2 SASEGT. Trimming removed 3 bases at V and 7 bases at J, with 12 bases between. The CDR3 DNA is TGTGCCAGCAGTGAGATCGGAGAAGGTGAAGCTTTCTTT. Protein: CASSEIGEGEAFF.

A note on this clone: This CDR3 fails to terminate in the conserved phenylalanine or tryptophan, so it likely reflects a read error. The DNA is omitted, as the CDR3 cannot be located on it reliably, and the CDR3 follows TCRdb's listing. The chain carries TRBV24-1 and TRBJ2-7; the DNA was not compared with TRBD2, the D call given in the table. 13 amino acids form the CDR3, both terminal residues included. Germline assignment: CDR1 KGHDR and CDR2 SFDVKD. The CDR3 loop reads CATSDRTGGSGKI.

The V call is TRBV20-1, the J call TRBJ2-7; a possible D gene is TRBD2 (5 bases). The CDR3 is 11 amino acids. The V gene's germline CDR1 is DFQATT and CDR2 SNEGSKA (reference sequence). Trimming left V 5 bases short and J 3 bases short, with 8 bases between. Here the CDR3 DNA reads TGCAGTGCTTTCCGGGACTACGAGCAGTACTTC. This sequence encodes CSAFRDYEQYF.

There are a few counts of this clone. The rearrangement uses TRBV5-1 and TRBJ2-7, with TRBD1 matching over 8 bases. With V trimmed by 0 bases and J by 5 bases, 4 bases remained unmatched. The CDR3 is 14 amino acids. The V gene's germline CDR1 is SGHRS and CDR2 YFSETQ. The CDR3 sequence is CASSLGVTGDEQYF. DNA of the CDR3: TGCGCCAGCAGCTTGGGGGTGACAGGGGACGAGCAGTACTTC.

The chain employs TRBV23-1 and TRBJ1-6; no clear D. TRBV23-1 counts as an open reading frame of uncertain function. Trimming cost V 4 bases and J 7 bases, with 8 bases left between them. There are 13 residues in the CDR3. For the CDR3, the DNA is TGCGCCAGCAGTCGGCGACACAATTCACCCCTCCACTTT. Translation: CASSRRHNSPLHF.

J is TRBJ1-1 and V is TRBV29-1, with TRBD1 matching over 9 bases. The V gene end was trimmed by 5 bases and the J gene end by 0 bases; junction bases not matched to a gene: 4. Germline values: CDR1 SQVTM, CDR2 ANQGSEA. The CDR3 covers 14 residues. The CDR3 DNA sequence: TGCAGCGTTCCCAGGGACAGGGTGAACACTGAAGCTTTCTTT. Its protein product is CSVPRDRVNTEAFF.

CDR3 in amino acids: CASSQGAGVNEQYF. The CDR3 DNA reads as TGTGCCAGCTCCCAGGGGGCGGGGGTTAACGAGCAGTACTTC. V gene TRBV3-1 (or the pseudogene TRBV3-2) combines with J gene TRBJ2-7; D may be TRBD1 (8 bases). The CDR3 has 14 residues. Trimming pared 8 bases from V and 5 bases from J, leaving 19 bases between. The germline V gene encodes CDR1 LGHDT and CDR2 YNNKEL (reference sequence).

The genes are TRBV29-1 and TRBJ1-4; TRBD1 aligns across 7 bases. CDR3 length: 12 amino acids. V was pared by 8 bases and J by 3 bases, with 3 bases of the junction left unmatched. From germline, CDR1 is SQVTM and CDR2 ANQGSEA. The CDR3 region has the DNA TGCAGCTACAGGGGCCCTAATGAAAAACTGTTTTTT. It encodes CSYRGPNEKLFF.

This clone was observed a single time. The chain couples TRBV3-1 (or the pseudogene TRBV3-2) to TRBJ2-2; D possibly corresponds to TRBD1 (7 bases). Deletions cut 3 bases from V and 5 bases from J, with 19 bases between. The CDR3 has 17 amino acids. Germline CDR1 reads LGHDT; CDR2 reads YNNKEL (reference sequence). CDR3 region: CASSQDLYAGQTGELFF. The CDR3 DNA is TGTGCCAGCAGCCAGGACCTCTATGCGGGACAGACCGGGGAGCTGTTTTTT.

CDR3 DNA sequence: TGCGCCAGCAGCCGCGGGGGTTCGAACACTGAAGCTTTCTTT. It is translated as CASSRGGSNTEAFF. The rearrangement links TRBV5-1 to TRBJ1-1; possibly TRBD1 for D (5 bases). Germline CDR1 and CDR2: SGHRS and YFSETQ. Trimming left V 4 bases short and J 1 base short, with 11 bases between. The CDR3 is 14 residues long. Together with reference TRBV5-1 and TRBJ1-1, the CDR3 gives the full variable domain: KAGVTQTPRYLIKTRGQQVTLSCSPISGHRSVSWYQQTPGQGLQFLFEYFSETQRNKGNFPGRFSGRQFSNSRSEMNVSTLELGDSALYLCASSRGGSNTEAFFGQGTRLTVV.

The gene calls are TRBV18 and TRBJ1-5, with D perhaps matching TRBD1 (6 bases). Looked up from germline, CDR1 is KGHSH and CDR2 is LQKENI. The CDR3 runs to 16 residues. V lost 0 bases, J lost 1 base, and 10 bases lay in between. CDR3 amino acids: CASSPPGAVSNQPQHF. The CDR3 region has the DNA TGTGCCAGCTCACCACCGGGGGCAGTGAGCAATCAGCCCCAGCATTTT.

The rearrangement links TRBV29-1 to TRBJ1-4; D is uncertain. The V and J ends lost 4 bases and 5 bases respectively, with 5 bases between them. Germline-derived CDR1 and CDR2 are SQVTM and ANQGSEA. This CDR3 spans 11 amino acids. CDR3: CSVAVNEKLFF. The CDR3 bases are TGCAGCGTTGCAGTAAATGAAAAACTGTTTTTT.

This CDR3 reads CASRPIGQVMGELFF. The CDR3 region has the DNA TGTGCCAGCAGACCCATCGGACAGGTGATGGGGGAGCTGTTTTTT. The chain links TRBV6-5 to TRBJ2-2, with 7 bases that match TRBD1. V trimming: 6 bases; J trimming: 8 bases; junction bases outside the gene matches: 12. CDR3 size: 15 residues. Per the germline V gene, CDR1 is MNHEY and CDR2 is SVGAGI.

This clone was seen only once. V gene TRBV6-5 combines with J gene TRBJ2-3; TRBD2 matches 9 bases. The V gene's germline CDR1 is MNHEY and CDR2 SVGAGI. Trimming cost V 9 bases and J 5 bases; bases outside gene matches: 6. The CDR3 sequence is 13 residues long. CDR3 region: CASRAGGQDTQYF. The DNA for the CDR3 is TGTGCCAGTCGCGCGGGGGGGCAAGATACGCAGTATTTT.

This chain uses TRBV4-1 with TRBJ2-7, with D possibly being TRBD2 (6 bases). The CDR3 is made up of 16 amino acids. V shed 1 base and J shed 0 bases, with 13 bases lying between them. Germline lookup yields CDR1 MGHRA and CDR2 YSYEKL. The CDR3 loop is CASSQGGLALSYEQYF. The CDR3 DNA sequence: TGCGCCAGCAGCCAAGGGGGCCTAGCGCTCTCCTACGAGCAGTACTTC.

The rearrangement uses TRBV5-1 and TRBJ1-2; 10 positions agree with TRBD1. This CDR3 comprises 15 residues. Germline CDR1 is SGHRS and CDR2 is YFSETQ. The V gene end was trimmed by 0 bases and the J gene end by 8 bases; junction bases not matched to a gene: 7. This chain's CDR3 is CASSLGRGTGVGYTF. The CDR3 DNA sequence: TGCGCCAGCAGCTTGGGTCGGGGGACAGGGGTAGGCTACACCTTC.

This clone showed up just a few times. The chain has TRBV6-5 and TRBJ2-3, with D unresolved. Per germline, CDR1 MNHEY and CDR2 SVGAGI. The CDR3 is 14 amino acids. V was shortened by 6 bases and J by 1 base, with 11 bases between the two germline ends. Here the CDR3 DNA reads TGTGCCAGCAGGCTCGAGCTGCGCACAGATACGCAGTATTTT. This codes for CASRLELRTDTQYF.

The CDR3 here is CASSLSGPYEQYF. Written as DNA, the CDR3 is TGTGCCAGCAGTTTGTCAGGGCCATACGAGCAGTACTTC. The chain joins TRBV25-1 to TRBJ2-7; tentatively, D is TRBD1 (5 bases). This CDR3 region has 13 residues. Germline CDR1 is MGHDK and CDR2 is SYGVNS. Trimming pared 5 bases from V and 4 bases from J, leaving 12 bases between.

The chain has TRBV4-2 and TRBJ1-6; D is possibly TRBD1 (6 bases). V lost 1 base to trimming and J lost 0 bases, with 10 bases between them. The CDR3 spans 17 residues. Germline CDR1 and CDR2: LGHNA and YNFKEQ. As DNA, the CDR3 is TGTGCCAGCAGCCAAGCGGGACATAGCTCCTATAATTCACCCCTCCACTTT. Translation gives CASSQAGHSSYNSPLHF.

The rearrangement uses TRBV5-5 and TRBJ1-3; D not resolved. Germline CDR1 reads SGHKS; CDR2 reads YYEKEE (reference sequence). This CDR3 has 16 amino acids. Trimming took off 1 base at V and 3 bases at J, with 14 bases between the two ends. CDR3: CASSLIPDSFGNTIYF. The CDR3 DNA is TGTGCCAGCAGCTTGATCCCGGACTCATTTGGAAACACCATATATTTT.

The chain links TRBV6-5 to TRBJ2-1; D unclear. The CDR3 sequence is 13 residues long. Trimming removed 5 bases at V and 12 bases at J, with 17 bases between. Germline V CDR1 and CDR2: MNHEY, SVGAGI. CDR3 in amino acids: CASSPALIVSQFF. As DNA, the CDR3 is TGTGCCAGCAGTCCCGCTCTTATAGTGTCGCAGTTCTTC.

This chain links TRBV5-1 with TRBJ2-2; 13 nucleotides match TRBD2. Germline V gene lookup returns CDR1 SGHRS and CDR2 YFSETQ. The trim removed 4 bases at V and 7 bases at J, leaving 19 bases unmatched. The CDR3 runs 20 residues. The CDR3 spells CASSRQLAGGLNVPHGELFF. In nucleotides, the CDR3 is TGCGCCAGCAGCCGACAACTAGCGGGAGGGCTTAACGTCCCCCACGGGGAGCTGTTTTTT. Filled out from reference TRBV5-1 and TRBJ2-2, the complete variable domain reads KAGVTQTPRYLIKTRGQQVTLSCSPISGHRSVSWYQQTPGQGLQFLFEYFSETQRNKGNFPGRFSGRQFSNSRSEMNVSTLELGDSALYLCASSRQLAGGLNVPHGELFFGEGSRLTVL.

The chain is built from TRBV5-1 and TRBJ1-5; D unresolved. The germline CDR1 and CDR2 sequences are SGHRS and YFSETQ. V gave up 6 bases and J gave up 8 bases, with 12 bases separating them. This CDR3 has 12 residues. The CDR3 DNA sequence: TGCGCCAGCACCGCGGAGATCAAGCCCCAGCATTTT. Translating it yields CASTAEIKPQHF.

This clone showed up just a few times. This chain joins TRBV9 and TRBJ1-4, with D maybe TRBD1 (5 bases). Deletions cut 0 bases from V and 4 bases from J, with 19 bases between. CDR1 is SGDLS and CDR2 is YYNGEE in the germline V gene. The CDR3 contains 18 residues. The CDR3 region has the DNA TGTGCCAGCAGCGTAGACCCTGGCATCGGGGGGAATAATGAAAAACTGTTTTTT. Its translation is CASSVDPGIGGNNEKLFF. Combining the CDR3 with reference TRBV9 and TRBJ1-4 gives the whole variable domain DSGVTQTPKHLITATGQRVTLRCSPRSGDLSVYWYQQSLDQGLQFLIQYYNGEERAKGNILERFSAQQFPDLHSELNLSSLELGDSALYFCASSVDPGIGGNNEKLFFGSGTQLSVL.

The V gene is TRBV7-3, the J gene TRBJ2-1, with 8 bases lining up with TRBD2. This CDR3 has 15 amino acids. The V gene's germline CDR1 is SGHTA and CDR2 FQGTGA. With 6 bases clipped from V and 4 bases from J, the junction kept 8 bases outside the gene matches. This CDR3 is CASRAPGLDYNEQFF. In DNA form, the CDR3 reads TGTGCCAGCAGGGCCCCGGGACTAGATTACAATGAGCAGTTCTTC.